This T cell receptor beta chain was recovered during a study of blood T cell repertoires in COVID-19. In the original analysis: Estimation of nucleated cell counts relied on the amplification of reference gene primers. TCRdb's table, derived via immunoSEQ multiplex PCR, lists solely in-frame clones and lacks some. The V and J calls and clone size were taken over from that table, and D and trimming were inferred from the DNA. This sample has some 70,000 clones; 80% to 90% occur once, and the top ten carry less than 55%. Seattle patient enrollment occurred during active infection, with longitudinal follow-up thereafter. Sequenced material: peripheral blood. This receptor was identified in a woman aged 55-70 years with COVID-19, enrolled during active disease.

CDR3: CASSPTGTVVETQYF. DNA for the CDR3: TGTGCCAGCAGCCCGACCGGGACAGTAGTAGAGACCCAGTACTTC. The chain links TRBV5-4 to TRBJ2-5, with 7 bases lining up with TRBD1. CDR1 SGHNT and CDR2 YYREEE come from the germline V gene (reference sequence). V was pared by 4 bases and J by 4 bases, with 10 bases of the junction left unmatched. The CDR3 runs to 15 residues.